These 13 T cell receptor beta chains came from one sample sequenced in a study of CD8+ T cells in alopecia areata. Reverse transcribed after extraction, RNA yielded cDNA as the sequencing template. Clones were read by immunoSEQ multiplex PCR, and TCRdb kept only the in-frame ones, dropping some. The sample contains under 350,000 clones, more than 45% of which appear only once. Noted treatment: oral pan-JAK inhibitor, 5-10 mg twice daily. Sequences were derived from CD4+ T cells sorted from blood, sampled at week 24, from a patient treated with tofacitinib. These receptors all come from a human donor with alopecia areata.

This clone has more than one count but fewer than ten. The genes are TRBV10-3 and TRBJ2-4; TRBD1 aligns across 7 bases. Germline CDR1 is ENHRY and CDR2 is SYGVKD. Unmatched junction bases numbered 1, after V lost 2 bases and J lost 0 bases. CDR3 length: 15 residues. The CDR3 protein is CAISEGTVAKNIQYF. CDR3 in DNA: TGTGCCATCAGTGAGGGGACAGTAGCCAAAAACATTCAGTACTTC.

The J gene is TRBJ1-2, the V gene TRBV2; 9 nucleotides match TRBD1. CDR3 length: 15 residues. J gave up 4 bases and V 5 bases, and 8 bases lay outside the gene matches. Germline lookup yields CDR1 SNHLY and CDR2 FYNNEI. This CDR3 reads CASSLTGTGIYGYTF. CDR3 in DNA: TGTGCCAGCAGTCTCACCGGGACAGGGATCTATGGCTACACCTTC. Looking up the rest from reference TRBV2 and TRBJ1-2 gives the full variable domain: EPEVTQTPSHQVTQMGQEVILRCVPISNHLYFYWYRQILGQKVEFLVSFYNNEISEKSEIFDDQFSVERPDGSNFTLKIRSTKLEDSAMYFCASSLTGTGIYGYTFGSGTRLTVV.

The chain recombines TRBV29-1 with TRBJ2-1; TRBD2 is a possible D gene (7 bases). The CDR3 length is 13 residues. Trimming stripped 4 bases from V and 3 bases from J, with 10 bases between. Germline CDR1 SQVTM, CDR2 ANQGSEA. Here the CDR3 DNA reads TGCAGCGTTGGGGGGGGACACTACAATGAGCAGTTCTTC. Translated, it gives CSVGGGHYNEQFF.

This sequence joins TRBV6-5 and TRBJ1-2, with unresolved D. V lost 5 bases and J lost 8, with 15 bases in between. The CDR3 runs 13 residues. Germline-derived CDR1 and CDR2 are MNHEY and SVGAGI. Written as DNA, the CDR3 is TGTGCCAGCAGTCCGACTGACCAGGACGGCTACACCTTC. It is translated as CASSPTDQDGYTF.

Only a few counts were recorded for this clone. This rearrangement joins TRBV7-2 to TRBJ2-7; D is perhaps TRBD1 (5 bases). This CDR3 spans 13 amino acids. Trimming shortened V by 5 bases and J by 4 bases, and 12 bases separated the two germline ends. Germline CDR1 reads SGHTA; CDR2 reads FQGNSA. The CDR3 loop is CASSIKGIYEQYF. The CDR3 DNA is TGTGCCAGCAGCATTAAGGGGATATACGAGCAGTACTTC. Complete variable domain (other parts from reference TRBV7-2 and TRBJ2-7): GAGVSQSPSNKVTEKGKDVELRCDPISGHTALYWYRQSLGQGLEFLIYFQGNSAPDKSGLPSDRFSAERTGGSVSTLTIQRTQQEDSAVYLCASSIKGIYEQYFGPGTRLTVT.

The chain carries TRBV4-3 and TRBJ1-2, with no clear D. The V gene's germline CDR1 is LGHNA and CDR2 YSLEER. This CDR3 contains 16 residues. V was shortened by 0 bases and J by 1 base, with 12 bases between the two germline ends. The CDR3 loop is CASSQDASPLNYGYTF. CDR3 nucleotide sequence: TGCGCCAGCAGCCAAGACGCCTCTCCCCTTAACTATGGCTACACCTTC.

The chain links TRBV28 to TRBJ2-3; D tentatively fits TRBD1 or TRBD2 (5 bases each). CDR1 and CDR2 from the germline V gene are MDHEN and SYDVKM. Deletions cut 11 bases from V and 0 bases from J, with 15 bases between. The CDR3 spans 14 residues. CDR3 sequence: CASCRGHSTDTQYF. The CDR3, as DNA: TGTGCCTCTTGCCGGGGCCATAGCACAGATACGCAGTATTTT.

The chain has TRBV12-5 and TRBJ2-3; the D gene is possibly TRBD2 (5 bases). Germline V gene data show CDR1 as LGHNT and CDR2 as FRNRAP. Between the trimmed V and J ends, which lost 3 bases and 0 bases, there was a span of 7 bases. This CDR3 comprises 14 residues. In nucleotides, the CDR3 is TGTGCTAGTGGTTTAAGGAGGAGCACAGATACGCAGTATTTT. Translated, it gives CASGLRRSTDTQYF.

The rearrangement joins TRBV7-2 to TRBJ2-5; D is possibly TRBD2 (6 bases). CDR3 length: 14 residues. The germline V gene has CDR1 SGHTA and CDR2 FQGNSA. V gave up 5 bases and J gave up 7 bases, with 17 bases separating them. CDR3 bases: TGTGCCAGCAGCCCAAGGACTACTGACGGGACCCAGTACTTC. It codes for CASSPRTTDGTQYF. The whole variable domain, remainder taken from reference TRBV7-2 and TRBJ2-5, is GAGVSQSPSNKVTEKGKDVELRCDPISGHTALYWYRQSLGQGLEFLIYFQGNSAPDKSGLPSDRFSAERTGGSVSTLTIQRTQQEDSAVYLCASSPRTTDGTQYFGPGTRLLVL.

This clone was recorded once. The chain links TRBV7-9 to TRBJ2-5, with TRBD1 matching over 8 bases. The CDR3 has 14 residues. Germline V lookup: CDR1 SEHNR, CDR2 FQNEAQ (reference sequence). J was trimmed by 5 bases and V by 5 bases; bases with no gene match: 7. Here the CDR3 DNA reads TGTGCCAGCAGCACCCGACAGGGGAGGGAGACCCAGTACTTC. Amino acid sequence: CASSTRQGRETQYF. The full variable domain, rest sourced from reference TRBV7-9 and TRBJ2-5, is DTGVSQNPRHKITKRGQNVTFRCDPISEHNRLYWYRQTLGQGPEFLTYFQNEAQLEKSRLLSDRFSAERPKGSFSTLEIQRTEQGDSAMYLCASSTRQGRETQYFGPGTRLLVL.

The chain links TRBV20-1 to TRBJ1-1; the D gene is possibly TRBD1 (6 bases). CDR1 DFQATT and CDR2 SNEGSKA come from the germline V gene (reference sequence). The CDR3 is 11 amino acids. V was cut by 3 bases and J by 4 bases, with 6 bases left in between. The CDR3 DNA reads TGCAGTGCTAGGGGGGCCACTGAAGCTTTCTTT. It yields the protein CSARGATEAFF.

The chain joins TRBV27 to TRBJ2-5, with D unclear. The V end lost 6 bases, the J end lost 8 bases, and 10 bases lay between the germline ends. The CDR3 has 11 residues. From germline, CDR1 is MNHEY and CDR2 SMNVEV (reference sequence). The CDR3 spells CASSSGETQYF. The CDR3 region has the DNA TGTGCCAGCAGCTCCGGTGAAACCCAGTACTTC.

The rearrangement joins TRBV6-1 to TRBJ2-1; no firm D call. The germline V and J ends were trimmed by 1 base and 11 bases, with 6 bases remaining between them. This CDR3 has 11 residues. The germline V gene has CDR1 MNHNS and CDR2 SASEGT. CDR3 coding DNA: TGTGCCAGCAGTGAAGGCACAAAGCAGTTCTTC. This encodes CASSEGTKQFF.